The 11 T cell receptor beta chains presented below share a single source sample, sequenced in a study of regulatory T cells in long-lasting Graves disease. Construction of the TCR beta libraries employed iRepertoire HTBI primers in conjunction with Arm-PCR of CDR3 regions. Each CDR3 protein is one row after TCRdb ran MiXCR on the multiplex PCR reads. The sample yields about 470,000 distinct CDR3 sequences, less than 25% seen once. The time point denotes: persistent/refractory GD, antithyroid drugs over 5 years with positive TRAb. The TCR library was prepared using RNA isolated from PBMCs. The sample in question was peripheral blood mononuclear cells (PBMCs), obtained when the disease was refractory, from a patient treated with antithyroid drugs. These receptors all come from a female donor with Graves disease.

J is TRBJ1-4 and V is TRBV6-9; TRBD1 agrees at 8 bases. The CDR3 is made up of 15 amino acids. Per germline, CDR1 MNHGY and CDR2 SVAAGI. V lost 4 bases to trimming and J lost 4 bases; unmatched junction nucleotides: 5. The CDR3 DNA is TGTGCCAGCAGTTCTTGGACAGGGAGTAATGAAAAACTGTTTTTT. This translates into CASSSWTGSNEKLFF.

The chain links TRBV2 to TRBJ2-3, with D possibly being TRBD1 or TRBD2 (5 bases each). Trimming took 7 bases from V and 3 from J, leaving 11 bases between them. The CDR3 loop spans 13 amino acids. From germline, CDR1 is SNHLY and CDR2 FYNNEI. The CDR3 DNA reads TGTGCCAGCAAAGAGGGGCTTACAGATACGCAGTATTTT. It specifies CASKEGLTDTQYF.

This clonotype was seen ten or more times. This sequence joins TRBV28 and TRBJ2-7; TRBD1 matches at 8 bases. Germline V CDR1 and CDR2: MDHEN, SYDVKM. The junction had 9 bases not matched to a gene; V was cut back by 10 bases and J by 4 bases. CDR3 length: 13 residues. This CDR3 is CATAYRGFYEQYF. DNA for the CDR3: TGTGCCACCGCGTACAGGGGGTTTTACGAGCAGTACTTC.

This clonotype was seen ten or more times. The J gene is TRBJ2-7, the V gene TRBV28; D may be TRBD2 (6 bases). The V gene's germline CDR1 is MDHEN and CDR2 SYDVKM. V was shortened by 3 bases and J by 0 bases, with 12 bases between the two germline ends. The length of the CDR3 is 15 residues. CDR3 sequence (DNA): TGTGCCAGCAGTTTTGACGGGACTGCCTCCTACGAGCAGTACTTC. Residues: CASSFDGTASYEQYF.

This clonotype was seen a handful of times. This sequence joins TRBV28 and TRBJ2-5, with a tentative D call TRBD2 (5 bases). The CDR3 is made up of 15 amino acids. With 4 bases removed from V and 5 bases from J, the gap between germline ends came to 17 bases. The germline gives CDR1 MDHEN, CDR2 SYDVKM. CDR3 loop: CASSWLPETGETQYF. In DNA form, the CDR3 reads TGTGCCAGCAGTTGGCTCCCCGAAACGGGGGAGACCCAGTACTTC.

This chain links TRBV5-6 with TRBJ1-1, with 9 bases that match TRBD1. Per the germline V gene, CDR1 is SGHDT and CDR2 is YYEEEE. The CDR3 has 16 residues. J gave up 10 bases and V 1 base, and 14 bases lay outside the gene matches. The chain's CDR3 is CASSLSTRDRVFRAFF. The CDR3 nucleotides are TGTGCCAGCAGCTTGTCGACCCGGGACAGGGTTTTCAGAGCTTTCTTT.

This clonotype has ten or more counts. The chain uses TRBV6-1 and TRBJ1-2; maybe TRBD1 (6 bases). The V end lost 4 bases, the J end lost 3 bases, and 9 bases lay between the germline ends. The CDR3 is 13 residues long. CDR1 and CDR2 (germline): MNHNS, SASEGT. The CDR3 loop reads CASSGDTYYGYTF. The CDR3 coding sequence is TGTGCCAGCAGTGGGGACACCTACTATGGCTACACCTTC.

As regards this clonotype: This may stem from a read error, because a much larger clone lies one nucleotide away. V usage is TRBV12-3 or TRBV12-4 and J usage is TRBJ1-2; 7 nucleotides match TRBD1. This CDR3 is 13 amino acids long. The CDR3: CASSLTGVHGHTF. CDR3 DNA sequence: TGTGCCAGCAGTTTAACAGGGGTCCATGGCCACACCTTC.

The chain couples TRBV19 to TRBJ2-7, with TRBD2 as a possible D gene (6 bases). This CDR3 spans 14 amino acids. Trimming shortened V by 1 base and J by 2 bases, and 9 bases separated the two germline ends. Germline lookup yields CDR1 LNHDA and CDR2 SQIVND (reference sequence). The CDR3 coding sequence is TGTGCCAGTAGTATAGTTCGGGGGACCTACGAGCAGTACTTC. Translation: CASSIVRGTYEQYF.

This clonotype was observed at least ten times. The gene calls are TRBV11-2 and TRBJ1-4; D gene unclear. The CDR3 loop spans 15 amino acids. Trimming took off 0 bases at V and 0 bases at J, with 5 bases between the two ends. The germline gives CDR1 SGHAT, CDR2 FQNNGV. This chain's CDR3 is CASSLDLATNEKLFF. The CDR3, as DNA: TGTGCCAGCAGCTTAGATCTTGCAACTAATGAAAAACTGTTTTTT.

This clonotype showed up just a few times. The gene calls are TRBV20-1 and TRBJ2-3; D may be TRBD2 (5 bases). Trimming took off 6 bases at V and 3 bases at J, with 19 bases between the two ends. Germline V lookup: CDR1 DFQATT, CDR2 SNEGSKA (reference sequence). This CDR3 region has 15 residues. Written as DNA, the CDR3 is TGCAGTGCACCCTCCGGAGGTCTTCGTACAGATACGCAGTATTTT. It encodes CSAPSGGLRTDTQYF.